This T cell receptor beta chain was identified in a study of graft-versus-host responses after intestinal transplantation. At the level of the study: The study gave all recipients anti-thymocyte globulin induction, then tacrolimus and steroids for 2 to 3 years.

Turning to this clone: Its antigen is unknown. A junction boundary mismatches the germline segment, possibly from a read error.

The protocol was immunoSEQ multiplex PCR, while the TCRdb copy is restricted to in-frame clones and leaves out a portion. The sample records tens of thousands of clones, approximately 88% being singletons. The V gene's germline CDR1 is SGHNT and CDR2 YYREEE (reference sequence). This CDR3 contains 19 residues. The TCR sequence derives from a human donor who was the organ donor for an intestinal transplant. The chain uses TRBV5-4 and TRBJ2-6; a weak D match, TRBD1 (5 bases). The sample was unstimulated CD4+ T cells sorted from spleen or lymph node cells, taken before transplant. Here the CDR3 DNA reads TGTGCCTGCAGCTTGGGGATGAGACAGTCGAGCTCTGGGGCCAACGTCCTGACTTTC. Amino acid sequence: CACSLGMRQSSSGANVLTF.